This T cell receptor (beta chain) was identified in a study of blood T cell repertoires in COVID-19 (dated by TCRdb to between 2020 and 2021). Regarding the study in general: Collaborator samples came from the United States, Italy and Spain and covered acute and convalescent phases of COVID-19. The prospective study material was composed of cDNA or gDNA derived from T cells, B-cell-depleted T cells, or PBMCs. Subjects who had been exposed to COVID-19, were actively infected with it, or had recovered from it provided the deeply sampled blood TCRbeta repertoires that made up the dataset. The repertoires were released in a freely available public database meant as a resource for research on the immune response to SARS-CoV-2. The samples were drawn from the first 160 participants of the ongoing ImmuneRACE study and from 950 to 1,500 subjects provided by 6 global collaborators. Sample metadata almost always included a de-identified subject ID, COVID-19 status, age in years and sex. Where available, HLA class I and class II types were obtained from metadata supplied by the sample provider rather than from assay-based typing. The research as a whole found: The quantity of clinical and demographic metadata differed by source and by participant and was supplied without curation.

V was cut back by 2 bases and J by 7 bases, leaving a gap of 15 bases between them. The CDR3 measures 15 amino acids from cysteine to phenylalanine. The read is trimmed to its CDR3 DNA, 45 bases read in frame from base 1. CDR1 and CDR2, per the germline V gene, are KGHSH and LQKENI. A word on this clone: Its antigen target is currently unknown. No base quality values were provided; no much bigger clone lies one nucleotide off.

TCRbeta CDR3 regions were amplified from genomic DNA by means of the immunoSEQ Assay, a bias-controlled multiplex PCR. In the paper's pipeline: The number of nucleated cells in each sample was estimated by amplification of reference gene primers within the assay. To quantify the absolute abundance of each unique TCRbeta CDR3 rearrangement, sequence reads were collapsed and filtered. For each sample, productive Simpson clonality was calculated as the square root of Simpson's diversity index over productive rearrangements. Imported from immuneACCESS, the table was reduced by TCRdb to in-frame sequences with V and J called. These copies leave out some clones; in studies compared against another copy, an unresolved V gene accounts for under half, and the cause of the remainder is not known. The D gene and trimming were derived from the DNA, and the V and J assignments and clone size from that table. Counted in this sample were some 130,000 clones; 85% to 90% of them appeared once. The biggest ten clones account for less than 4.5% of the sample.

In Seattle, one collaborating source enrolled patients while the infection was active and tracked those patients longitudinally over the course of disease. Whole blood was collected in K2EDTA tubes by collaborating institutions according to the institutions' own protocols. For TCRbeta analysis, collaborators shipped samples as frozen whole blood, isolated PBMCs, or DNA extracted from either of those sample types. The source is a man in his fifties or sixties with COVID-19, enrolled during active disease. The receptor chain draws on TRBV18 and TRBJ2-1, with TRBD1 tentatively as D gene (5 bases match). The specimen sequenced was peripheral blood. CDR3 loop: CASSPVRGIGNEQFF. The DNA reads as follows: TGTGCCAGCTCACCAGTTAGGGGAATCGGGAATGAGCAGTTCTTC.